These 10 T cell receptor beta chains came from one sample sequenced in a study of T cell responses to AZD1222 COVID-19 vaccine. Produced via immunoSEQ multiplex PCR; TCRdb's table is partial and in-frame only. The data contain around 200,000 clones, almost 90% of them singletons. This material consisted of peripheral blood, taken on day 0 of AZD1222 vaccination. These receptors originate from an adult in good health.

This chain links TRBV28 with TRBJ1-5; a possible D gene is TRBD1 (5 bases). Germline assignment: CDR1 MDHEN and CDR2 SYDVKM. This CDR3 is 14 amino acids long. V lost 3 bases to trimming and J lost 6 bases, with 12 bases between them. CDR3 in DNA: TGTGCCAGCAGTTTTATGGGGGTGCGTCAGCCCCAGCATTTT. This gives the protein CASSFMGVRQPQHF.

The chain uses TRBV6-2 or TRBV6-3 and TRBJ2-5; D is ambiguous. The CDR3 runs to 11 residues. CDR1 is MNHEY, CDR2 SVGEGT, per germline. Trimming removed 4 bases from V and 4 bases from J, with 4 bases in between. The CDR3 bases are TGTGCCAGCAGTTTCACAGAGACCCAGTACTTC. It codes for CASSFTETQYF.

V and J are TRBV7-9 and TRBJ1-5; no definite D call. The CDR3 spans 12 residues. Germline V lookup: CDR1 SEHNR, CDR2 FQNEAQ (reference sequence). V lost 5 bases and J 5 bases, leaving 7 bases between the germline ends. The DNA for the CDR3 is TGTGCCAGCAGCAACAAGGATCAGCCCCAGCATTTT. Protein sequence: CASSNKDQPQHF. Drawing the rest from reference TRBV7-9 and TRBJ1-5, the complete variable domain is DTGVSQNPRHKITKRGQNVTFRCDPISEHNRLYWYRQTLGQGPEFLTYFQNEAQLEKSRLLSDRFSAERPKGSFSTLEIQRTEQGDSAMYLCASSNKDQPQHFGDGTRLSIL.

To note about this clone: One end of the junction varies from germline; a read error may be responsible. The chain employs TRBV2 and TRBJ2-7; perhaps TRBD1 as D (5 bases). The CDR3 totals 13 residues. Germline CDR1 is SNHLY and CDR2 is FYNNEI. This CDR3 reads CASSEVAGRKVKF. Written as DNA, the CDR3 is TGTGCCAGCAGTGAAGTCGCAGGGCGTAAAGTTAAGTTC.

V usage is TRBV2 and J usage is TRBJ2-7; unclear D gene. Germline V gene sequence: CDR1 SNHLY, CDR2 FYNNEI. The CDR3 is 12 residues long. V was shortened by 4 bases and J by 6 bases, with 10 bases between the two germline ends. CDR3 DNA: TGTGCCAGCAGTGCTCAAGGGATCGAGCAGTACTTC. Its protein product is CASSAQGIEQYF.

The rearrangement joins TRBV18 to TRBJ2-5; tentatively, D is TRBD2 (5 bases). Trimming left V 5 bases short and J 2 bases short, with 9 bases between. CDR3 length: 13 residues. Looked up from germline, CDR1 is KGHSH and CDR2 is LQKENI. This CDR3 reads CASSGGYQETQYF. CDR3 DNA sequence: TGTGCCAGCTCAGGAGGATATCAAGAGACCCAGTACTTC.

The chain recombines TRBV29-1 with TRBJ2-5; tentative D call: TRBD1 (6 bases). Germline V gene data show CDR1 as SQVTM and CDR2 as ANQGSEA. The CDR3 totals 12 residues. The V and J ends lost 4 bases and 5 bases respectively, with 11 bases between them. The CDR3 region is CSVVRQGETQYF. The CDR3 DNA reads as TGCAGCGTTGTTCGGCAGGGGGAGACCCAGTACTTC.

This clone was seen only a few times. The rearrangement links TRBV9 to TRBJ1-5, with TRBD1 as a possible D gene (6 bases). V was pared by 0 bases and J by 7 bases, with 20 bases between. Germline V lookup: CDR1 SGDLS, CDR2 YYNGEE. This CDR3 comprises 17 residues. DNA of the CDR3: TGTGCCAGCAGCGTAGAGGGGGGGCGAAGTGTCAACCAGCCCCAGCATTTT. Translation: CASSVEGGRSVNQPQHF.

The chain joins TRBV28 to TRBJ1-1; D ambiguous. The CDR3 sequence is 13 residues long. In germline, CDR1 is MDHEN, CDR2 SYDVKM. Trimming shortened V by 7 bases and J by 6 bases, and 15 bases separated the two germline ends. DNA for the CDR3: TGTGCCAGCATCTGGAGAGGGTCCGCTGAAGCTTTCTTT. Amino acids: CASIWRGSAEAFF.

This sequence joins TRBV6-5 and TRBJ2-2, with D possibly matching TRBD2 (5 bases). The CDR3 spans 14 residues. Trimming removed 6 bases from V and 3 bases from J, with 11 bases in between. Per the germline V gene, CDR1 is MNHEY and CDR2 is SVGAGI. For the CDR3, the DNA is TGTGCCAGCAGCGTAGCGAAACACACCGGGGAGCTGTTTTTT. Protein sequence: CASSVAKHTGELFF.